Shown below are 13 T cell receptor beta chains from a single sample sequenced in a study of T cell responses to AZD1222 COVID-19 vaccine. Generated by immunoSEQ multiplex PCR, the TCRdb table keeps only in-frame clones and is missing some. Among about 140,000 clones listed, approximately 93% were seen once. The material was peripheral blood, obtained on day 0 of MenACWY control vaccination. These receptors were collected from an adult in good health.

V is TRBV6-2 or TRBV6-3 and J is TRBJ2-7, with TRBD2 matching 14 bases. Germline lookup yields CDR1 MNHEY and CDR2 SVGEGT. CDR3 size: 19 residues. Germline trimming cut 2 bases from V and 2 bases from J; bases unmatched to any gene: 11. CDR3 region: CASSYPTSGRAAPTYEQYF. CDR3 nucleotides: TGTGCCAGCAGTTACCCGACTAGCGGGAGGGCCGCCCCAACCTACGAGCAGTACTTC.

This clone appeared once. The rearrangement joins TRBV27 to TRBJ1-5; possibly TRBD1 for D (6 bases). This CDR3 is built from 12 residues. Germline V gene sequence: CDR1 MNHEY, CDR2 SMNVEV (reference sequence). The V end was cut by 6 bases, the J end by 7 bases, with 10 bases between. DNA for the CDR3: TGTGCCAGCAGACAGAGGGGGCAGCCCCAGCATTTT. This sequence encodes CASRQRGQPQHF.

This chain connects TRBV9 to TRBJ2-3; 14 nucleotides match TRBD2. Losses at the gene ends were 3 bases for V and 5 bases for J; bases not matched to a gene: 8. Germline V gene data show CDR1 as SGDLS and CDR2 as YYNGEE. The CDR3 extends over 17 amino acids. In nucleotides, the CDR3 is TGTGCCAGCAGCGAGGGACTAGCGGGGGCCCGGGAAGATACGCAGTATTTT. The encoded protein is CASSEGLAGAREDTQYF.

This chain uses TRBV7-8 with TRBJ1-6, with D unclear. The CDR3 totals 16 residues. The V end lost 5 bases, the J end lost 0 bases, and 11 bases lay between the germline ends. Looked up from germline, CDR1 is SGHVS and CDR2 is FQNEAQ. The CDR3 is CASSDQDHSYNSPLHF. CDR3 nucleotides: TGTGCCAGCAGCGATCAGGATCACTCCTATAATTCACCCCTCCACTTT.

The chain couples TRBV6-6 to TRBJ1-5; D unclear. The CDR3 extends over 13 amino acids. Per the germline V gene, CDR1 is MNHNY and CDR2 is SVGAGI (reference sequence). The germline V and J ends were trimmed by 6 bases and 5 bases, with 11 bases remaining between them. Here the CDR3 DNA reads TGTGCCAGCAGGAGGAAAAAAGATCAGCCCCAGCATTTT. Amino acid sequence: CASRRKKDQPQHF.

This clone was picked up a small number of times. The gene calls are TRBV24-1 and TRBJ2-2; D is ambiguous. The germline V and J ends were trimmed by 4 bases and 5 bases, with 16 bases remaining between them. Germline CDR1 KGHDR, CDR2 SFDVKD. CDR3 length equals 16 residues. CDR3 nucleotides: TGTGCCACCAGTGACCCCGTTAAGAGTTTTACCGGGGAGCTGTTTTTT. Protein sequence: CATSDPVKSFTGELFF.

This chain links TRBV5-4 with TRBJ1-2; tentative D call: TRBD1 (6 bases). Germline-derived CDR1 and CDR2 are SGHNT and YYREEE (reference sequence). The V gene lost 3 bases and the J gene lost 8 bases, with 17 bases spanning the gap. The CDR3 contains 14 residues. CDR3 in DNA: TGTGCCAGCAGCTCGGATCGACAGGCCGGGGGCTACACCTTC. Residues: CASSSDRQAGGYTF.

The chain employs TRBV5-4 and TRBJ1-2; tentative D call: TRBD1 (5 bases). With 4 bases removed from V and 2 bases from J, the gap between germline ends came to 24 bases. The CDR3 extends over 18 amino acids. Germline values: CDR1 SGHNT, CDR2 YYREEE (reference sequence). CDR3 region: CASSESAGGGPQNYGYTF. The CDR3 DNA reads TGTGCCAGCAGCGAAAGTGCGGGGGGAGGTCCCCAAAACTATGGCTACACCTTC. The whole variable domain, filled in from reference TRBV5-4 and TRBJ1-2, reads ETGVTQSPTHLIKTRGQQVTLRCSSQSGHNTVSWYQQALGQGPQFIFQYYREEENGRGNFPPRFSGLQFPNYSSELNVNALELDDSALYLCASSESAGGGPQNYGYTFGSGTRLTVV.

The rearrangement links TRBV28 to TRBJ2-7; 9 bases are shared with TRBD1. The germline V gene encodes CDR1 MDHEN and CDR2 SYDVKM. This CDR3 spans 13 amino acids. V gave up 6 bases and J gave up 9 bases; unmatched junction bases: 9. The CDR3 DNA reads TGTGCCAGCAGGGAGACCACAGGGGGCGCGCAGTACTTC. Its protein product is CASRETTGGAQYF.

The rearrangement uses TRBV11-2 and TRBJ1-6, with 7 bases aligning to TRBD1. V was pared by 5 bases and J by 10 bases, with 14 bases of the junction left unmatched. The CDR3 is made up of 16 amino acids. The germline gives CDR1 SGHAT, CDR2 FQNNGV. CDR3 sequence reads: CASSKTTGVRDSPLHF. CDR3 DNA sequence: TGTGCCAGCAGCAAAACCACAGGGGTTAGGGACTCACCCCTCCACTTT.

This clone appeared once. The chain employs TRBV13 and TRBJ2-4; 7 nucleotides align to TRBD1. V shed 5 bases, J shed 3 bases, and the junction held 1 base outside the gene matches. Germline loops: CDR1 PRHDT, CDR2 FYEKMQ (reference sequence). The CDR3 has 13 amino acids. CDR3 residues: CASSRDSKNIQYF. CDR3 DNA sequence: TGTGCCAGCAGCCGGGACAGCAAAAACATTCAGTACTTC.

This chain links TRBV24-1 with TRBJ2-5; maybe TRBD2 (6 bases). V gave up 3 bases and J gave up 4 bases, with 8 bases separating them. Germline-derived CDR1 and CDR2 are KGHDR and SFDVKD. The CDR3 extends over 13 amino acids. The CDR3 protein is CATSDPGLETQYF. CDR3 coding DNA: TGTGCCACCAGTGATCCGGGACTAGAGACCCAGTACTTC.

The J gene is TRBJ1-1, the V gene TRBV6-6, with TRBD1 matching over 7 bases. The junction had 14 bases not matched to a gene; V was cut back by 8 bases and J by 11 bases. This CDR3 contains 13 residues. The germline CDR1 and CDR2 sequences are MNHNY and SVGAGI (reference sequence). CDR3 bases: TGTGCCAGCTTCCGGGACAGCTCTAGTCGGGCTTTCTTT. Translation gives CASFRDSSSRAFF.